This is a list of T cell receptor beta chains from one sample in a study of shared clonotypes between healthy human individuals. Sequenced by immunoSEQ multiplex PCR; TCRdb stores in-frame clones only, minus some. The table records a few million clones, 80% to 95% of them present only once. Sequenced: naive CD4+ T cells from PBMCs. The receptor set was obtained from a man in his late teens or twenties in good health. Some clones in this sample may be carry-over from other donors' samples. The CDR3 runs from the conserved cysteine through the conserved F or W. A D gene is named only where the DNA matches it firmly. Rows may omit the clone size; those that give it use once, few, many or a size class.

size,D,V,J,DNA,CDR3
.,TRBD2,TRBV4-2,TRBJ2-7,TGTGCCAGCAGCCAAGCGGGGGGGGATAACTACGAGCAGTACTTC,CASSQAGGDNYEQYF
.,.,TRBV5-4,TRBJ2-3,TGTGCCAGCAGCTTGACTAGCACAGATACGCAGTATTTT,CASSLTSTDTQYF
.,.,TRBV29-1,TRBJ1-5,TGCAGCGTCGGGAGCGTCAATAGCAATCAGCCCCAGCATTTT,CSVGSVNSNQPQHF
.,TRBD2,TRBV5-1,TRBJ2-7,TGCGCCAGCACCCGGCCGGGACTAGCGGGAGGGGAGCAGTACTTC,CASTRPGLAGGEQYF
.,TRBD1,TRBV29-1,TRBJ2-7,TGCAGCGTTGAGTCTATGTGGACAGGGGGCCGCGAGCAGTACTTC,CSVESMWTGGREQYF
.,.,TRBV30,TRBJ1-2,TGTGCCTGGAGTAGGGTTACGGGCTATGGCTACACCTTC,CAWSRVTGYGYTF
.,TRBD1,TRBV4-3,TRBJ2-2,TGCGCCAGCAGTCCGGGACAGGGGCCCTCGAACACCGGGGAGCTGTTTTTT,CASSPGQGPSNTGELFF
.,TRBD2,TRBV25-1,TRBJ2-2,TGTGCCAGCAGTGAATTTCGAACTAGCGGGCCCTTTATCGGGGAGCTGTTTTTT,CASSEFRTSGPFIGELFF
.,TRBD2,TRBV28,TRBJ2-1,TGTGCCAGCAGACCGGGACTAACCTACAATGAGCAGTTCTTC,CASRPGLTYNEQFF
.,.,TRBV6-1,TRBJ1-2,TGTGCCAGCAGTGATTTAGTCAGGCTTCTCTATGGCTACACCTTC,CASSDLVRLLYGYTF
.,.,TRBV7-9,TRBJ1-1,TGTGCCAGCAGCCGAGAGTCGTTGAACACTGAAGCTTTCTTT,CASSRESLNTEAFF
once,.,TRBV19,TRBJ1-2,TGTGCCAGTAGTTGGGGGAACTATGGCTACACCTTC,CASSWGNYGYTF
.,.,TRBV5-1,TRBJ1-3,TGCGCCAGCAGCTTCTTAGGGGATCCTGGAAACACCATATATTTT,CASSFLGDPGNTIYF
.,.,TRBV25-1,TRBJ2-3,TGTGCCAGCAGTGAAGGATCGGTTAAAGCAGATACGCAGTATTTT,CASSEGSVKADTQYF
.,.,TRBV18,TRBJ2-7,TGTGCCAGCTCACCAACCAGTCAGCTAAACTACGAGCAGTACTTC,CASSPTSQLNYEQYF